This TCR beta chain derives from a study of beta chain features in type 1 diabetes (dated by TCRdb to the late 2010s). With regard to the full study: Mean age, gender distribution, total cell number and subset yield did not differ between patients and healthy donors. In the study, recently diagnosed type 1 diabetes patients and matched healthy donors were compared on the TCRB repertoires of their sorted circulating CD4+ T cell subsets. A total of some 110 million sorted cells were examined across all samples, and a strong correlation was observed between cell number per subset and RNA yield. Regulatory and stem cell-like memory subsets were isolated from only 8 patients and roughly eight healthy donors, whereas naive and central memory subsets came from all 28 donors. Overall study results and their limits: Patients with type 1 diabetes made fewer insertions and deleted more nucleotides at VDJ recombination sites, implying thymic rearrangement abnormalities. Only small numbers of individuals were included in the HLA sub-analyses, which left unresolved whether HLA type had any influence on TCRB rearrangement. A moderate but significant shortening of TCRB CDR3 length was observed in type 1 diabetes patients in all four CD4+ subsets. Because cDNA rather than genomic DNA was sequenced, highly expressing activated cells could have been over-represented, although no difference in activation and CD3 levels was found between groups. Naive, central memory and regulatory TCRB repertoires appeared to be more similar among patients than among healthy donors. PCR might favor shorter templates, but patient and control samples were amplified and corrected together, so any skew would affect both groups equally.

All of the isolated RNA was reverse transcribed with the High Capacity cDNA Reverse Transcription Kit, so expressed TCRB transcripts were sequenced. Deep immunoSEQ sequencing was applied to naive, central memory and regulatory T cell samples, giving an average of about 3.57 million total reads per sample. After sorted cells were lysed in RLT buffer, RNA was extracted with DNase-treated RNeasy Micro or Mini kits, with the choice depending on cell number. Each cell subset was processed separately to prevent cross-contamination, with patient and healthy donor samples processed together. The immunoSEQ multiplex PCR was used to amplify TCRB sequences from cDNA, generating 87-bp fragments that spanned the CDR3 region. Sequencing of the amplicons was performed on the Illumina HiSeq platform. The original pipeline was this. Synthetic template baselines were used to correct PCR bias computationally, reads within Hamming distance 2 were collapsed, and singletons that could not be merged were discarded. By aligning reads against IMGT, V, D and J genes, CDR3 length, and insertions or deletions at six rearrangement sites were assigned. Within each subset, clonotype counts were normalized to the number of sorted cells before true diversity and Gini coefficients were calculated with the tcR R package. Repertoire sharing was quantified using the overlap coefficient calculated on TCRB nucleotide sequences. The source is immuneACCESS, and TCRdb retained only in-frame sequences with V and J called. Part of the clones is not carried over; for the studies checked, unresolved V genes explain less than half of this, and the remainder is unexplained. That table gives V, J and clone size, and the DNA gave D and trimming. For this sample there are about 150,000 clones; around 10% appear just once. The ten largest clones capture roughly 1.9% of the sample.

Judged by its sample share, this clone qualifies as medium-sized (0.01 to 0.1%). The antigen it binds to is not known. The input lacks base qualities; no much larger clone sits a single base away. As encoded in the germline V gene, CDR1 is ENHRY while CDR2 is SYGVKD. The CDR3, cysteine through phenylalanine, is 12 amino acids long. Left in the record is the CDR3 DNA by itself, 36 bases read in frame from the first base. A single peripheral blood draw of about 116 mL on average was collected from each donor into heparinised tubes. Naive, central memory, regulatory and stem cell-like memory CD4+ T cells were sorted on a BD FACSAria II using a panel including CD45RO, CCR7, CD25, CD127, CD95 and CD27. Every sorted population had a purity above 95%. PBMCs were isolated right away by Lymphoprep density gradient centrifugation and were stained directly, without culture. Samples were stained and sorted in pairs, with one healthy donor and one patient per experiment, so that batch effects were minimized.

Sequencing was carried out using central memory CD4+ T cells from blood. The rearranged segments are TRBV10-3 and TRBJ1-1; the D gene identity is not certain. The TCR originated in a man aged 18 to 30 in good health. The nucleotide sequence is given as TGTGCATCCCGAGCAGGGAACACTGAAGCTTTCTTT. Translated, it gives CASRAGNTEAFF.